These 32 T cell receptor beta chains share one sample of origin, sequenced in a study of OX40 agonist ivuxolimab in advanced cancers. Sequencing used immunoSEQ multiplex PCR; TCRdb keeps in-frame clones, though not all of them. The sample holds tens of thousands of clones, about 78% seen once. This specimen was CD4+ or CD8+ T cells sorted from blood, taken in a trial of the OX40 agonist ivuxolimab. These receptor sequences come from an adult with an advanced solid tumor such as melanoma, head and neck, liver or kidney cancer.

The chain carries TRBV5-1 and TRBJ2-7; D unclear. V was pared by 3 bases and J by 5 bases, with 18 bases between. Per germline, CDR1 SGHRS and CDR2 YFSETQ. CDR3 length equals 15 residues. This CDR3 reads CASSSRRARSHEQYF. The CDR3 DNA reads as TGCGCCAGCAGCTCCCGCCGGGCTAGGAGCCACGAGCAGTACTTC.

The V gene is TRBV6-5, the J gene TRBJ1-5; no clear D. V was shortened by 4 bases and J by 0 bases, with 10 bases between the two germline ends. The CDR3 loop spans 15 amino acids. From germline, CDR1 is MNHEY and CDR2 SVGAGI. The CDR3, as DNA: TGTGCCAGCAGTTTTCGCAGCACTAGCAATCAGCCCCAGCATTTT. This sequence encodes CASSFRSTSNQPQHF.

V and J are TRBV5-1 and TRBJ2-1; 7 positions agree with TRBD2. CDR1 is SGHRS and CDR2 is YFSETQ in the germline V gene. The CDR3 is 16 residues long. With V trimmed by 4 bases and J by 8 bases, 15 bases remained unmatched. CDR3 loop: CASSMGGGSSEYEQFF. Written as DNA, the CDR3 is TGCGCCAGCAGCATGGGCGGCGGGAGTAGCGAATATGAGCAGTTCTTC.

The CDR3 DNA follows: TGTGCCAGCAGTCCCTCGGCGGGTTACTATGGCTACACCTTC. Protein product: CASSPSAGYYGYTF. J is TRBJ1-2 and V is TRBV6-5; D uncertain. Per the germline V gene, CDR1 is MNHEY and CDR2 is SVGAGI. The CDR3 consists of 14 residues. Trimming cost V 5 bases and J 3 bases, with 13 bases left between them.

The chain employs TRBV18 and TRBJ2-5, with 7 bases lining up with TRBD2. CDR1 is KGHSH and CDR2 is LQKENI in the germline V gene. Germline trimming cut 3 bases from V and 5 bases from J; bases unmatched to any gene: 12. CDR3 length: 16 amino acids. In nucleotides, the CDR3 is TGTGCCAGCTCACCCCCCCGGTTGTTAGCGGGCGAGACCCAGTACTTC. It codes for CASSPPRLLAGETQYF.

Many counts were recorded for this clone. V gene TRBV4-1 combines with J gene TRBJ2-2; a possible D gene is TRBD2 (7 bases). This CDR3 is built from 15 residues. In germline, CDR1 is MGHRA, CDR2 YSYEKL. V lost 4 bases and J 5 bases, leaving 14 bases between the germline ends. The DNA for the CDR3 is TGCGCCAGCAGCCCTGGAAGGGGGGGAACCGGGGAGCTGTTTTTT. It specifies CASSPGRGGTGELFF.

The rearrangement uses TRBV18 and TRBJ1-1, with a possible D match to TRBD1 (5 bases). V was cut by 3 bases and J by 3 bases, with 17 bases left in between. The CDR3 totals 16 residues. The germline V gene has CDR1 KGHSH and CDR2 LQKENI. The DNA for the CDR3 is TGTGCCAGCTCACCCCAAGGTGGGCTGGGGGACACTGAAGCTTTCTTT. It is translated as CASSPQGGLGDTEAFF.

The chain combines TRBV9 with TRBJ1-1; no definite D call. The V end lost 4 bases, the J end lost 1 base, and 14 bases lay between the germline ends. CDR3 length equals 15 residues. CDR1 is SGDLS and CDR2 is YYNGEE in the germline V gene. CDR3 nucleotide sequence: TGTGCCAGCAGCACCCGGGAGGGAGGGAACACTGAAGCTTTCTTT. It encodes CASSTREGGNTEAFF.

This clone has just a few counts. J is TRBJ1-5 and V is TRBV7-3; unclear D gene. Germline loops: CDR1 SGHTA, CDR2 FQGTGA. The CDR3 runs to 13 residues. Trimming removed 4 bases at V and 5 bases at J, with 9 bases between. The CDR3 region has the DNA TGTGCCAGCAGCTCATTTCCTGATCAGCCCCAGCATTTT. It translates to CASSSFPDQPQHF.

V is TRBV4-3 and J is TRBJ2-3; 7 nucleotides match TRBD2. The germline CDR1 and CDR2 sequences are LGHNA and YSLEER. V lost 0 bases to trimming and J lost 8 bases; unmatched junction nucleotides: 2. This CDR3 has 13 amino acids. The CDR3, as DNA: TGCGCCAGCAGCCAAGATCGGGAGGTTACGCAGTATTTT. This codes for CASSQDREVTQYF.

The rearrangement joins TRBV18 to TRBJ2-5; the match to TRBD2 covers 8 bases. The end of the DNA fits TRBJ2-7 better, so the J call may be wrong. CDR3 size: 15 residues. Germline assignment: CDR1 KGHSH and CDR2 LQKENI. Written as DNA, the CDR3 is TGTGCCAGCTCACCACCTAATAGCGGGACCTACGAGCAGTACTTC. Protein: CASSPPNSGTYEQYF.

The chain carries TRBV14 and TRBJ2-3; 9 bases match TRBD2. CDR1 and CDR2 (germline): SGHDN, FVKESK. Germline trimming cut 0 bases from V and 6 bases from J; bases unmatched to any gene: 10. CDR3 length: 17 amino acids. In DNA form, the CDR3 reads TGTGCCAGCAGCCAAGATCGGCGGGAGGGCCTTGGGGATACGCAGTATTTT. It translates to CASSQDRREGLGDTQYF.

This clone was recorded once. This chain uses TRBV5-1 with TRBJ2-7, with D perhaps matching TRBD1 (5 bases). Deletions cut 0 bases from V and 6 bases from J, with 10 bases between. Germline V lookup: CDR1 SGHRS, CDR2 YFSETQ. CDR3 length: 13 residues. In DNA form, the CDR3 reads TGCGCCAGCAGCTTGGCCACAGGTGCCGAGCAGTACTTC. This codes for CASSLATGAEQYF.

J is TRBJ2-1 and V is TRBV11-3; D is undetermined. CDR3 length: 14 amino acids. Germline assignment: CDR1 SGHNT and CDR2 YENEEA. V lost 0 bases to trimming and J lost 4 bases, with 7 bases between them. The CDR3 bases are TGTGCCAGCAGCTTAGATTCAGGATACAATGAGCAGTTCTTC. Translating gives CASSLDSGYNEQFF.

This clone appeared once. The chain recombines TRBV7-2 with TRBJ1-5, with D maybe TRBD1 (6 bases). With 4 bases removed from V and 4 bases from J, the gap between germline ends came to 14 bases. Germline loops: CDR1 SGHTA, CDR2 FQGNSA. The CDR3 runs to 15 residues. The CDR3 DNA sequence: TGTGCCAGCAGCTGGGGGGGGACACAAAATCAGCCCCAGCATTTT. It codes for CASSWGGTQNQPQHF.

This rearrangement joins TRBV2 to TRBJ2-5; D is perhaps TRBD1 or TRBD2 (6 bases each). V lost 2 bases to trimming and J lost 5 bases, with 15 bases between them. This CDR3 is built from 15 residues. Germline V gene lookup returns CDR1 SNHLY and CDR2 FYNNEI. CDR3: CASSERAVGGETQYF. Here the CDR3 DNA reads TGTGCCAGCAGTGAAAGGGCAGTGGGGGGCGAGACCCAGTACTTC.

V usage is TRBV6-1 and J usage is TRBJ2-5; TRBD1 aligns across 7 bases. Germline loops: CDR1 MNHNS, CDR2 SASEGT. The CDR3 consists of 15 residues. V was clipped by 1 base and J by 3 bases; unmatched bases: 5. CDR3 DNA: TGTGCCAGCAGTGAAGTCTACGACAGGGAAGAGACCCAGTACTTC. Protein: CASSEVYDREETQYF.

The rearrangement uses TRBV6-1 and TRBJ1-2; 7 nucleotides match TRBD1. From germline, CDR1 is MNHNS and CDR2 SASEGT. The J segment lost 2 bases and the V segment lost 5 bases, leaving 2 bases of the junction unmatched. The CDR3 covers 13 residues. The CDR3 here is CASSTRGNYGYTF. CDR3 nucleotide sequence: TGTGCCAGCAGTACCAGGGGGAACTATGGCTACACCTTC.

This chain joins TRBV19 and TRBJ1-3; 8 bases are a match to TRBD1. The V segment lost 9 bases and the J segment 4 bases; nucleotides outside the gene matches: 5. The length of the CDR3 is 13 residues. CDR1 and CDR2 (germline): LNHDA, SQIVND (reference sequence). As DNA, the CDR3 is TGTGCCAGCGCCCGGGACAGGGGAAACACCATATATTTT. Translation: CASARDRGNTIYF.

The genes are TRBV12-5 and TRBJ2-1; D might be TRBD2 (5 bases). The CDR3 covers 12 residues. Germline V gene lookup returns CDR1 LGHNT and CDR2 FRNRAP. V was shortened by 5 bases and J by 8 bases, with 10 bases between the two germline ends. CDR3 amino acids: CASGISEDEQFF. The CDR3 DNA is TGTGCTAGTGGTATTAGCGAGGATGAGCAGTTCTTC.

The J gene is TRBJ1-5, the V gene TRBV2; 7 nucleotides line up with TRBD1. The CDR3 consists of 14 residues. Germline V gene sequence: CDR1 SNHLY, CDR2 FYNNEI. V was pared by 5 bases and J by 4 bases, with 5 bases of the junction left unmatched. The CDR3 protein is CASSYDRANQPQHF. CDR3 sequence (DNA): TGTGCCAGCAGTTATGACAGGGCTAATCAGCCCCAGCATTTT.

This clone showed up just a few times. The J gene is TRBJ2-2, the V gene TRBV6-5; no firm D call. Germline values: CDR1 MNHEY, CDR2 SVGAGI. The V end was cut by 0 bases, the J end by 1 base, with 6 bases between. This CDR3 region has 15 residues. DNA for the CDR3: TGTGCCAGCAGTTACTCGGCAGAGAACACCGGGGAGCTGTTTTTT. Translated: CASSYSAENTGELFF.

As DNA, the CDR3 is TGTGCCAGCAGTGTCAGCCCACAAGCACAGCCCCAGCATTTT. It codes for CASSVSPQAQPQHF. This sequence joins TRBV2 and TRBJ1-5, with D unresolved. Germline CDR1 SNHLY, CDR2 FYNNEI. This CDR3 is built from 14 residues. With 4 bases removed from V and 7 bases from J, the gap between germline ends came to 14 bases.

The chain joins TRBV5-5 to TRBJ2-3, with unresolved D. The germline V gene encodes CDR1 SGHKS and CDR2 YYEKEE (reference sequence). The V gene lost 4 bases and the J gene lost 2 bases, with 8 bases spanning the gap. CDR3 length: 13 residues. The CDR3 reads CASSPGFTDTQYF. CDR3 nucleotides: TGTGCCAGCAGCCCAGGATTCACAGATACGCAGTATTTT.

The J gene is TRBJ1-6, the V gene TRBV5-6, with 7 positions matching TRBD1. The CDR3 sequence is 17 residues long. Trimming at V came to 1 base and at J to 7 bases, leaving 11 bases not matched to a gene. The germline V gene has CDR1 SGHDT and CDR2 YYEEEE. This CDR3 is CASSLFSLGDRNSPLHF. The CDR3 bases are TGTGCCAGCAGCTTGTTTAGTCTCGGGGACAGAAATTCACCCCTCCACTTT.

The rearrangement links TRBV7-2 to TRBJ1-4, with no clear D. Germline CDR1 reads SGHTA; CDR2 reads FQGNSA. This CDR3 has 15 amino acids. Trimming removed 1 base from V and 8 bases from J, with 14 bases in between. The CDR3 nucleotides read TGTGCCAGCAGCTTAGGTGCCACTAAGAACGAAAAACTGTTTTTT. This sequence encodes CASSLGATKNEKLFF.

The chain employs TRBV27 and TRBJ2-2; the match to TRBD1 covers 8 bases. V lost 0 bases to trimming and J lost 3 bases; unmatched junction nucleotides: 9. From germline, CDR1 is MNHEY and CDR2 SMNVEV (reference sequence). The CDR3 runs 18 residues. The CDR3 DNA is TGTGCCAGCAGTTTATCAAGGGACAGGAGATTCTACACCGGGGAGCTGTTTTTT. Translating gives CASSLSRDRRFYTGELFF.

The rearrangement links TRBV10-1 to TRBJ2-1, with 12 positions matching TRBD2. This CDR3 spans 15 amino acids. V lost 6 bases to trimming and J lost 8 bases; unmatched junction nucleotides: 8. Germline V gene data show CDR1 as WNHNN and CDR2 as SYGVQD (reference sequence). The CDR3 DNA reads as TGCGCCAGCAGGGCCGGGACTAGCGGGCCTGATGAGCAGTTCTTC. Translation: CASRAGTSGPDEQFF.

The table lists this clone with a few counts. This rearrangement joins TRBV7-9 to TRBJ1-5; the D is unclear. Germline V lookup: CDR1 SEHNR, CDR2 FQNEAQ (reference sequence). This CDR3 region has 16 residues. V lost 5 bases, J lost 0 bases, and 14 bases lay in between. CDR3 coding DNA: TGTGCCAGCAGCCCCTCTGGTGGAACTAGCAATCAGCCCCAGCATTTT. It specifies CASSPSGGTSNQPQHF.

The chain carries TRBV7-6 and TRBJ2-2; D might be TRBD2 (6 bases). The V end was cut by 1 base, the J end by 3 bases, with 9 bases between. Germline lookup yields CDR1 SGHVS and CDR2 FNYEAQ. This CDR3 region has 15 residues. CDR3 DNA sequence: TGTGCCAGCAGCTTAGACGGGAGAGACACCGGGGAGCTGTTTTTT. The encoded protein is CASSLDGRDTGELFF.

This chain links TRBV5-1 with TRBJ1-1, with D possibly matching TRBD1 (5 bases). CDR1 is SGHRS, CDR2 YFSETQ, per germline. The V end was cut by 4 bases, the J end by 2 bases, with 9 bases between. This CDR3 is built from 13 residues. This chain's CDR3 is CASSTGQNTEAFF. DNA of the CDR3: TGCGCCAGCAGCACCGGACAAAACACTGAAGCTTTCTTT. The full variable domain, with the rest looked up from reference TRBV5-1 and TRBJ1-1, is KAGVTQTPRYLIKTRGQQVTLSCSPISGHRSVSWYQQTPGQGLQFLFEYFSETQRNKGNFPGRFSGRQFSNSRSEMNVSTLELGDSALYLCASSTGQNTEAFFGQGTRLTVV.

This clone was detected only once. In DNA form, the CDR3 reads TGTGCCAGCAGTCGACTGCAGGGGAACACCGGGGAGCTGTTTTTT. This translates into CASSRLQGNTGELFF. This sequence joins TRBV6-5 and TRBJ2-2; the D gene is possibly TRBD1 (5 bases). V gave up 5 bases and J gave up 1 base, with 11 bases separating them. Looked up from germline, CDR1 is MNHEY and CDR2 is SVGAGI. This CDR3 spans 15 amino acids.